A selection of T cell receptor beta chains follows, all from one sample in a study of beta chain features in type 1 diabetes. Some clones are missing from TCRdb's copy, which holds only in-frame ones; the method was immunoSEQ multiplex PCR. The sample has about 140,000 clones; less than 8.5% are singletons. Sequencing was performed on central memory CD4+ T cells from blood. The receptors were gathered from a woman under 40 in good health. The CDR3 runs from the conserved cysteine through the conserved F or W. The D gene is left open where the match is weak. Size values are once, few and many counts, or a class for expanded clones, and some rows have none.

d_call,v_call,clone_size,j_call,cdr3_nt,cdr3_aa
TRBD2,TRBV29-1,-,TRBJ2-1,TGCAGCGTTGCCGGGACTAGCGGCCACCGCTCCTACAATGAGCAGTTCTTC,CSVAGTSGHRSYNEQFF
-,TRBV30,many,TRBJ1-1,TGTGCCTGGAGCACCAGGGAGAACACTGAAGCTTTCTTT,CAWSTRENTEAFF
-,TRBV5-6,-,TRBJ1-4,TGTGCCAGCAGCTTCCGGGTGGAGGAAAAACTGTTTTTT,CASSFRVEEKLFF
-,TRBV19,-,TRBJ2-2,TGTGCCAGTAGGTCAACAGGGTCGGACACCGGGGAGCTGTTTTTT,CASRSTGSDTGELFF
TRBD1,TRBV6-1,-,TRBJ2-7,TGTGCCAGCAGTGAACGCCGTGCAGGGGGCGTTCAGTCGGGCTACGAGCAGTACTTC,CASSERRAGGVQSGYEQYF
-,TRBV28,-,TRBJ2-7,TGTGCCAGCAGTACCCCCGGAGCCTCTTACGAGCAGTACTTC,CASSTPGASYEQYF
TRBD2,TRBV7-2,few,TRBJ2-3,TGTGCCAGCAGCTTAATGGCGGGAGGAGCAGATACGCAGTATTTT,CASSLMAGGADTQYF
TRBD1,TRBV5-1,few,TRBJ1-2,TGCGCCAGCAGCCCCGGGACAGGGGGCTATGGCTACACCTTC,CASSPGTGGYGYTF
TRBD1,TRBV7-8,many,TRBJ2-4,TGTGCCAGCAGCCCGGACAGGGCGAGGATTCAGTACTTC,CASSPDRARIQYF
TRBD2,TRBV27,-,TRBJ2-1,TGTGCCAGCAGTTTAGCCCCTGGACTAGGATCCTACAATGAGCAGTTCTTC,CASSLAPGLGSYNEQFF
-,TRBV11-3,-,TRBJ2-1,TGTGCCAGCAGCCACCCGGGGGACAATGAGCAGTTCTTC,CASSHPGDNEQFF
-,TRBV7-2,few,TRBJ2-1,TGTGCCAGCAGCTTAGCCCTTCTCAATGAGCAGTTCTTC,CASSLALLNEQFF
TRBD1,TRBV5-4,-,TRBJ2-7,TGTGCCAGCAGCTTGGATGGGACAGGGAGCTCCTACGAGCAGTACTTC,CASSLDGTGSSYEQYF
TRBD2,TRBV4-3,-,TRBJ2-3,TGCGCCAGCAGCCAAGATTGGGTAGCGGGAGGGTATCGGGCGCAGTATTTT,CASSQDWVAGGYRAQYF
TRBD2,TRBV10-3,few,TRBJ2-7,TGTGCCATCACAGCGGGAGGCTTCGAGCAGTACTTC,CAITAGGFEQYF
TRBD2,TRBV2,few,TRBJ2-2,TGTGCCAGCAGTGCTAGCGGAGGTAACACCGGGGAGCTGTTTTTT,CASSASGGNTGELFF
TRBD2,TRBV18,few,TRBJ2-1,TGTGCCAGCTCACCGAAGGGACTAGCAAAGCGCCCCTCTGGCAATGAGCAGTTCTTC,CASSPKGLAKRPSGNEQFF
TRBD2,TRBV28,few,TRBJ2-1,TGTGCCAGCGGACGTTTAGCGGGAGGAAATGAGCAGTTCTTC,CASGRLAGGNEQFF
TRBD1,TRBV28,few,TRBJ1-5,TGTGCCAGCAGTTCCTCCGGACAGGGAGTTCAGCCCCAGCATTTT,CASSSSGQGVQPQHF